This T cell receptor beta chain was sequenced in a study of blood T cell repertoires in COVID-19. The wider study: PBMCs, B-cell-depleted T cells, or T cells provided the cDNA or gDNA that made up the material.

This CDR3 contains 15 residues. V lost 5 bases and J lost 3; bases outside the gene matches: 5. The germline V gene encodes CDR1 SGHTA and CDR2 FQGNSA. Cohorts were determined from participant-reported clinical history. Profiling relied on immunoSEQ multiplex PCR, and the TCRdb table lists in-frame clones only, not all of them. The table shows hundreds of thousands of clones, with 70% to 90% occurring only once. Only one count was recorded for this clone. This clonotype was sampled from a man in his forties or fifties who had recovered from COVID-19. Material: PBMCs or T cells enriched from blood (not recorded which). The chain uses TRBV7-2 and TRBJ2-7, with TRBD1 identical over 12 bases. The CDR3 DNA sequence: TGTGCCAGCAGCGGGGGACAGGGGGCCCGCTACGAGCAGTACTTC. Residues: CASSGGQGARYEQYF. The whole variable domain, remainder taken from reference TRBV7-2 and TRBJ2-7, is GAGVSQSPSNKVTEKGKDVELRCDPISGHTALYWYRQSLGQGLEFLIYFQGNSAPDKSGLPSDRFSAERTGGSVSTLTIQRTQQEDSAVYLCASSGGQGARYEQYFGPGTRLTVT.